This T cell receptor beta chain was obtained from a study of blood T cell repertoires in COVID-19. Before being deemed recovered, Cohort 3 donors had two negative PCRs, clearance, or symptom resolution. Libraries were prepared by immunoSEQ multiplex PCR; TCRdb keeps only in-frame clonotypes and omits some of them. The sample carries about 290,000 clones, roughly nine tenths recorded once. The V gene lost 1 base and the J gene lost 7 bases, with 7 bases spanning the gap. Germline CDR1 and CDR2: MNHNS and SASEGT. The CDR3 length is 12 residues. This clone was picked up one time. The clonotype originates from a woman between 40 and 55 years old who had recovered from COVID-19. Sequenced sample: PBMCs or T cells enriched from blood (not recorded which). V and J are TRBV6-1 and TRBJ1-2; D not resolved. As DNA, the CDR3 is TGTGCCAGCAGTGAAGTCAGGTTTGGCTACACCTTC. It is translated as CASSEVRFGYTF.